The 3 T cell receptor beta chains in this list originate from one sample, sequenced in a study of blood T cell repertoires in COVID-19. TCRdb's copy holds only in-frame clones and misses some; the assay was immunoSEQ multiplex PCR. The sample consists of some 140,000 clones, about 83% of them appearing once. The specimen sequenced was peripheral blood. The receptors derive from a human donor in a cohort sampled during active COVID-19.

The chain employs TRBV19 and TRBJ2-2; 13 nucleotides match TRBD2. J lost 5 bases, V lost 9 bases, and 6 bases had no gene match. Per germline, CDR1 LNHDA and CDR2 SQIVND (reference sequence). The CDR3 loop spans 15 amino acids. This CDR3 is CASAWTSGGTGELFF. The CDR3 DNA reads as TGTGCCAGCGCATGGACTAGCGGGGGAACCGGGGAGCTGTTTTTT.

This clone was seen a few times. This sequence joins TRBV6-5 and TRBJ2-6; D remains ambiguous. The CDR3 is made up of 13 amino acids. V was pared by 8 bases and J by 4 bases, with 9 bases between. Germline CDR1 is MNHEY and CDR2 is SVGAGI. In DNA form, the CDR3 reads TGTGCCAGCTCAAAAGAGGGGGCCAACGTCCTGACTTTC. Translating it yields CASSKEGANVLTF.

This chain links TRBV18 with TRBJ2-7, with a weak D call TRBD1 (6 bases). Germline V lookup: CDR1 KGHSH, CDR2 LQKENI. V dropped 5 bases and J dropped 3 bases, with 11 bases sitting between them. The CDR3 is made up of 13 amino acids. The CDR3 DNA follows: TGTGCCAGCTCAACAGGACAGCTCTACGAGCAGTACTTC. It yields the protein CASSTGQLYEQYF.